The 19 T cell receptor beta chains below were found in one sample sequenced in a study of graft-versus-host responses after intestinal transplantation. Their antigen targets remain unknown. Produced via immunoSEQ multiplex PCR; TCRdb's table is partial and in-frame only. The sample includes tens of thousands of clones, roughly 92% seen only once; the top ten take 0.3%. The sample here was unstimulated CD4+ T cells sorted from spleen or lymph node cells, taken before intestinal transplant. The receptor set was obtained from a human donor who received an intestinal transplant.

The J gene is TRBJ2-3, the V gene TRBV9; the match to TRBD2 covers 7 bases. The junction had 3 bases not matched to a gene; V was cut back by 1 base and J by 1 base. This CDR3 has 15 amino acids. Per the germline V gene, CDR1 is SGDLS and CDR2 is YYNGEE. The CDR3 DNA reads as TGTGCCAGCAGCGTAAGGGCGGGAGGCACAGATACGCAGTATTTT. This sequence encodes CASSVRAGGTDTQYF.

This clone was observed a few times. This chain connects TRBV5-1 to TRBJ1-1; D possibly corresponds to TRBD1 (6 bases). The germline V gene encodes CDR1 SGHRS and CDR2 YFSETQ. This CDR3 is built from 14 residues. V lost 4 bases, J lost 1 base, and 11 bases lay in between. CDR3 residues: CASSLGGANTEAFF. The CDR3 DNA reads TGCGCCAGCAGCCTGGGGGGCGCGAACACTGAAGCTTTCTTT.

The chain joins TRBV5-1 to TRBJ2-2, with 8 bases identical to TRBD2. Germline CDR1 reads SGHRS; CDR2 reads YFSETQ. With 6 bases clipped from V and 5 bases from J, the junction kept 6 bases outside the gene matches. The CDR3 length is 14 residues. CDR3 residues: CASTEREWTGELFF. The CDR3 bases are TGCGCCAGCACGGAGCGGGAGTGGACCGGGGAGCTGTTTTTT. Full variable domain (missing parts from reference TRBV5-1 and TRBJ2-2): KAGVTQTPRYLIKTRGQQVTLSCSPISGHRSVSWYQQTPGQGLQFLFEYFSETQRNKGNFPGRFSGRQFSNSRSEMNVSTLELGDSALYLCASTEREWTGELFFGEGSRLTVL.

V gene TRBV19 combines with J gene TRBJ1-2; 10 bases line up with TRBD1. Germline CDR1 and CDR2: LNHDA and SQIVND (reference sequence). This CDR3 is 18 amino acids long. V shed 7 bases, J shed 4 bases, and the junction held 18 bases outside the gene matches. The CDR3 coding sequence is TGTGCCAGTACCTATATCGGGACAGGGGAGCAAAGGGCCTATGGCTACACCTTC. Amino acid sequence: CASTYIGTGEQRAYGYTF.

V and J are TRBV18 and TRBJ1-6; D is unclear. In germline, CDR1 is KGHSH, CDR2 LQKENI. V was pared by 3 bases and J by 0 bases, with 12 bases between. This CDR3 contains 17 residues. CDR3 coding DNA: TGTGCCAGCTCACCGATTCCACTTAGCTCCTATAATTCACCCCTCCACTTT. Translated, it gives CASSPIPLSSYNSPLHF.

The CDR3 DNA reads as TGCGCCAGCAGCTTGGTATTAGCGGGACCCTACGAGCAGTACTTC. Protein: CASSLVLAGPYEQYF. The chain employs TRBV5-1 and TRBJ2-7; TRBD2 agrees at 8 bases. CDR3 length equals 15 residues. The germline V gene encodes CDR1 SGHRS and CDR2 YFSETQ. With V trimmed by 0 bases and J by 2 bases, 4 bases remained unmatched.

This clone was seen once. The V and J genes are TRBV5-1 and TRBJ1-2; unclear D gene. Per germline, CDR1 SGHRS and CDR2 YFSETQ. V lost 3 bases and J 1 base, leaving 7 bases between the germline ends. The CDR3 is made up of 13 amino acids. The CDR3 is CASSSQFNYGYTF. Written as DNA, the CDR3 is TGCGCCAGCAGCTCTCAGTTTAACTATGGCTACACCTTC.

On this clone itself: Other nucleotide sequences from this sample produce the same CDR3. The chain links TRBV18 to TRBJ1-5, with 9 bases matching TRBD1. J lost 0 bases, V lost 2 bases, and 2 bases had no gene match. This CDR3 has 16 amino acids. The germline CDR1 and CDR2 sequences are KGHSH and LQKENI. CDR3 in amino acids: CASSPGGQGSNQPQHF. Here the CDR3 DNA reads TGTGCCAGCTCACCAGGGGGACAGGGTAGCAATCAGCCCCAGCATTTT.

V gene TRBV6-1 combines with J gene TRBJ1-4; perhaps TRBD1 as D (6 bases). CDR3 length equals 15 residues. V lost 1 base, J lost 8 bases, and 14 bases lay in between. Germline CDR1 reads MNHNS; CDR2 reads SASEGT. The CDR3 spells CASSEVLGAREKLFF. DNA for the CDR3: TGTGCCAGCAGTGAAGTTTTGGGGGCTCGGGAAAAACTGTTTTTT.

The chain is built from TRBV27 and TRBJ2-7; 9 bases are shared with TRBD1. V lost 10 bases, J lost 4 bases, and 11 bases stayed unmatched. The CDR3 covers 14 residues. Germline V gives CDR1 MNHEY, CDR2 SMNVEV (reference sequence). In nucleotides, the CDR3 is TGTGCCACCGTAGCCCGGGACAGGGCTTACGAGCAGTACTTC. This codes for CATVARDRAYEQYF.

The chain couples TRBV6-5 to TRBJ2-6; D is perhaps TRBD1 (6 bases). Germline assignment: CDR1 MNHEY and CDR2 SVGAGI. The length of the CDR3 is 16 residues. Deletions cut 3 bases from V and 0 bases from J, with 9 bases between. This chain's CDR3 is CASSYGGSSGANVLTF. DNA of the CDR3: TGTGCCAGCAGTTATGGGGGCAGCTCTGGGGCCAACGTCCTGACTTTC.

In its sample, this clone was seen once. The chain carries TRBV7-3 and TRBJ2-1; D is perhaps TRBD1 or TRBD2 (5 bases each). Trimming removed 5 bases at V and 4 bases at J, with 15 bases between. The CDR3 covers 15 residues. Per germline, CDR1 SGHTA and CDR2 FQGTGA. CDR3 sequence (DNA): TGTGCCAGCAGCCCCCGGGACGGAAAATACAATGAGCAGTTCTTC. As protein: CASSPRDGKYNEQFF.

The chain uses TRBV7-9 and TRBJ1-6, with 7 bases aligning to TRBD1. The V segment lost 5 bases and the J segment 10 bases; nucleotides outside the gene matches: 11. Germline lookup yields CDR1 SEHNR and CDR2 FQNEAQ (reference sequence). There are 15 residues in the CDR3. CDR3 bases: TGTGCCAGCAGCCCAGGGACAGCAGCGGTCTCACCCCTCCACTTT. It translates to CASSPGTAAVSPLHF.

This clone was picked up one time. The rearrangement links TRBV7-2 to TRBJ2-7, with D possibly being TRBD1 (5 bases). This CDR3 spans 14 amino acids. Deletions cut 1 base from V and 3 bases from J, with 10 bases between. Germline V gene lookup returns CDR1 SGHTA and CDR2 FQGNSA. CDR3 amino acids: CASSLGTTVYEQYF. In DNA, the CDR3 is TGTGCCAGCAGCTTAGGGACAACGGTCTACGAGCAGTACTTC.

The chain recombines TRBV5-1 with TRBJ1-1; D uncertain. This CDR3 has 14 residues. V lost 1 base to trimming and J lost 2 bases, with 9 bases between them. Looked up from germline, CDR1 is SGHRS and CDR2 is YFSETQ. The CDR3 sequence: CASSLSPINTEAFF. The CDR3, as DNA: TGCGCCAGCAGCTTGTCGCCAATTAACACTGAAGCTTTCTTT.

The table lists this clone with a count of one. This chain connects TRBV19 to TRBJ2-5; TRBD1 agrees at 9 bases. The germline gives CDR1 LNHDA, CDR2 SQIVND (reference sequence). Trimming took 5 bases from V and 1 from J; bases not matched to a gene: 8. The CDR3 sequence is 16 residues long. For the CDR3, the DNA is TGTGCCAGTAGTTCTAACCGACAGGGGGGCCAAGAGACCCAGTACTTC. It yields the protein CASSSNRQGGQETQYF.

In DNA form, the CDR3 reads TGTGCCAGCAGCTTGTGGTCTAGCGGGAGGGCCGAGACCCAGTACTTC. Translating gives CASSLWSSGRAETQYF. This chain uses TRBV11-1 with TRBJ2-5; 12 bases fit TRBD2. Germline CDR1 SGHAT, CDR2 FQDESV (reference sequence). The CDR3 totals 16 residues. J was trimmed by 5 bases and V by 3 bases; bases with no gene match: 7.

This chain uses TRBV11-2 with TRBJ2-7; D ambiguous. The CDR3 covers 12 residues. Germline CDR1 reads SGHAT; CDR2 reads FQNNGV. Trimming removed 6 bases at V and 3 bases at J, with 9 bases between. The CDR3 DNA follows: TGTGCCAGCAGAGCCGTGGACTACGAGCAGTACTTC. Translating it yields CASRAVDYEQYF.

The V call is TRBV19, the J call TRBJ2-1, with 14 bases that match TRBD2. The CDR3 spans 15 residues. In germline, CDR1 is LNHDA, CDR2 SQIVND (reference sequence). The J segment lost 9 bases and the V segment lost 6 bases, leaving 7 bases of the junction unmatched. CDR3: CASRLGLAGVSEQFF. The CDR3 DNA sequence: TGTGCCAGTAGACTGGGACTAGCGGGAGTGAGTGAGCAGTTCTTC.